These T cell receptor beta chains were read from a single sample in a study of shared clonotypes between healthy human individuals. The table came from immunoSEQ multiplex PCR; TCRdb's copy has only in-frame clones and leaves some out. The profile shows about 1 million clones, about three quarters of them singletons. Sequenced: memory CD4+ T cells sorted from blood. The receptor set was obtained from a man younger than 30 in good health. Both conserved end residues are part of each CDR3. D genes are given only for firm matches. Rows give clone size only sometimes, using once, few, many, or a class for an expanded clone.

D: -; J: TRBJ2-5; V: TRBV5-1; size: -; DNA: TGCGCCAGCAGCCTGGAGTTGAGGGAGCAGTACTTC; CDR3: CASSLELREQYF
D: -; J: TRBJ2-1; V: TRBV4-1; size: many; DNA: TGCGCCAGCAGCCAAGACGGCCCTTACAATGAGCAGTTCTTC; CDR3: CASSQDGPYNEQFF
D: -; J: TRBJ2-7; V: TRBV4-3; size: -; DNA: TGCGCCAGCAGCCAAGATAGGGGGGGCCTAGAGCAGTACTTC; CDR3: CASSQDRGGLEQYF
D: TRBD1; J: TRBJ1-1; V: TRBV10-1; size: few; DNA: TGCGCCAGCAGTGAGTCGGGTGGACAGGGCTTCGGCACTGAAGCTTTCTTT; CDR3: CASSESGGQGFGTEAFF
D: TRBD2; J: TRBJ2-3; V: TRBV5-4; size: -; DNA: TGTGCCAGCAGCTTGGGGGCTGCGGGACTAGCGGGGGGCACAGATACGCAGTATTTT; CDR3: CASSLGAAGLAGGTDTQYF
D: -; J: TRBJ2-7; V: TRBV2; size: few; DNA: TGTGCCAGCAGTGAATCAGGGCTTTTAGGTTCCTACGAGCAGTACTTC; CDR3: CASSESGLLGSYEQYF
D: -; J: TRBJ2-2; V: TRBV9; size: -; DNA: TGTGCCAGCAGTCGTAGTGAGTTCGGGGAGCTGTTTTTT; CDR3: CASSRSEFGELFF
D: TRBD1; J: TRBJ1-2; V: TRBV6-5; size: -; DNA: TGTGCCAGCAGTTACTCGGGACAGCATAACTATGGCTACACCTTC; CDR3: CASSYSGQHNYGYTF
D: -; J: TRBJ1-1; V: TRBV10-2; size: few; DNA: TGCGCCAGCAGTGAGTACGGGGGCACTGAAGCTTTCTTT; CDR3: CASSEYGGTEAFF
D: TRBD1; J: TRBJ1-3; V: TRBV2; size: once; DNA: TGTGCCAGCAGCAACACAGGGGCCTCTGGAAACACCATATATTTT; CDR3: CASSNTGASGNTIYF
D: TRBD1; J: TRBJ2-2; V: TRBV5-1; size: few; DNA: TGCGCCAGCAGCACGGACAGGGGGGCAGTGCGGGAGCTGTTTTTT; CDR3: CASSTDRGAVRELFF
D: -; J: TRBJ1-2; V: TRBV4-2; size: -; DNA: TGTGCCAGCAGCTTGAGGGATGACTACACCTTC; CDR3: CASSLRDDYTF
D: -; J: TRBJ1-3; V: TRBV7-6; size: -; DNA: TGTGCCAGCAGCGAGATTAACGGAAACACCATATATTTT; CDR3: CASSEINGNTIYF
D: TRBD1; J: TRBJ2-7; V: TRBV15; size: -; DNA: TGTGCCACCAGCAGGAGGGCGGGACAGGGATCCTACGAGCAGTACTTC; CDR3: CATSRRAGQGSYEQYF
D: -; J: TRBJ2-3; V: TRBV6-5; size: -; DNA: TGTGCCAGCAAGTCAGGGGTTAGCACAGATACGCAGTATTTT; CDR3: CASKSGVSTDTQYF
D: TRBD2; J: TRBJ2-2; V: TRBV19; size: -; DNA: TGTGCCAGTAGTCCTCGGGGGGCTAGCGGGAGGGACCGGTTGGGGACCGGGGAGCTGTTTTTT; CDR3: CASSPRGASGRDRLGTGELFF
D: TRBD1; J: TRBJ1-1; V: TRBV5-1; size: -; DNA: TGCGCCAGCAGCTTGGCGTCGTCTGTCCAGGGGGCTACTGAAGCTTTCTTT; CDR3: CASSLASSVQGATEAFF
D: -; J: TRBJ2-3; V: TRBV28; size: -; DNA: TGTGCCAGCCTTGGGGCAGGCACAGATACGCAGTATTTT; CDR3: CASLGAGTDTQYF
D: TRBD1; J: TRBJ2-2; V: TRBV19; size: -; DNA: TGTGCCAGCTGGGACAGGGCAAACACCGGGGAGCTGTTTTTT; CDR3: CASWDRANTGELFF
D: -; J: TRBJ2-6; V: TRBV7-3; size: -; DNA: TGTGCCAGCAGCTTAACGAGTGGATGGGCCAACGTCCTGACTTTC; CDR3: CASSLTSGWANVLTF
D: TRBD2; J: TRBJ2-1; V: TRBV30; size: -; DNA: TGTGCCTGGAGTTCTGGACTAGCGAGGAATGAGCAGTTCTTC; CDR3: CAWSSGLARNEQFF
D: TRBD1; J: TRBJ1-4; V: TRBV19; size: -; DNA: TGTGCCAGTAGACCAGGGACAGGTTCATCTGTTGAACTGTTTTTT; CDR3: CASRPGTGSSVELFF
D: -; J: TRBJ2-5; V: TRBV7-9; size: -; DNA: TGTGCCAGCAGCCAAGATTTTTCGGGGCAAGAGACCCAGTACTTC; CDR3: CASSQDFSGQETQYF
D: -; J: TRBJ1-2; V: TRBV7-8; size: -; DNA: TGTGCCAGCAGCCCGGATACTAACTATGGCTACACCTTC; CDR3: CASSPDTNYGYTF
D: TRBD1; J: TRBJ2-3; V: TRBV5-1; size: -; DNA: TGCGCCAGCAGCTTAGGGACAGCCACTAGCACAGATACGCAGTATTTT; CDR3: CASSLGTATSTDTQYF
D: -; J: TRBJ1-2; V: TRBV18; size: -; DNA: TGTGCCAGCTCACCACCGTCTTTGGACACGGGGTATGGCTACACCTTC; CDR3: CASSPPSLDTGYGYTF
D: -; J: TRBJ1-2; V: TRBV2; size: -; DNA: TGTGCCAGCAGTGGACAGGACCTATATGGCTACACCTTC; CDR3: CASSGQDLYGYTF
D: -; J: TRBJ1-5; V: TRBV7-8; size: -; DNA: TGTGCCAGCAGCTTAGCGTACATCGGGAGCAATCAGCCCCAGCATTTT; CDR3: CASSLAYIGSNQPQHF
D: -; J: TRBJ2-3; V: TRBV10-1; size: -; DNA: TGCGCCAGCAGTGAGTCGGGGGATACGCAGTATTTT; CDR3: CASSESGDTQYF
D: TRBD1; J: TRBJ2-2; V: TRBV5-6; size: few; DNA: TGTGCCAGCAGCTTGGGGGACAGGGCTAGCACCGGGGAGCTGTTTTTT; CDR3: CASSLGDRASTGELFF
D: -; J: TRBJ2-7; V: TRBV4-1; size: -; DNA: TGCGCCAGCAGGACCTACGAGCAGTACTTC; CDR3: CASRTYEQYF
D: -; J: TRBJ2-3; V: TRBV4-3; size: -; DNA: TGCGCCAGCAGCCAAGATGGGTCGAGGGGGACAGATACGCAGTATTTT; CDR3: CASSQDGSRGTDTQYF
D: TRBD1; J: TRBJ1-5; V: TRBV2; size: -; DNA: TGTGCCAGCAGTGATCACAGGGGTGGGCGCAATCAGCCCCAGCATTTT; CDR3: CASSDHRGGRNQPQHF
D: TRBD1; J: TRBJ2-3; V: TRBV11-2; size: -; DNA: TGTGCCAGCAGCGTCCGGGACAGGGGGCGAACGGATACGCAGTATTTT; CDR3: CASSVRDRGRTDTQYF
D: -; J: TRBJ1-1; V: TRBV5-6; size: -; DNA: TGTGCCAGCAGCTTGGAAGGCTCTGCCTACATGGGAGCTTTCTTT; CDR3: CASSLEGSAYMGAFF
D: TRBD1; J: TRBJ1-3; V: TRBV7-2; size: -; DNA: TGTGCCAGCAGCCCTATCGGGACAGCAAACTCTGGAAACACCATATATTTT; CDR3: CASSPIGTANSGNTIYF
D: -; J: TRBJ2-3; V: TRBV6-1; size: -; DNA: TGTGCCAGCAGTGCAGGGACAGCGGGCAGGGCCACAGATACGCAGTATTTT; CDR3: CASSAGTAGRATDTQYF
D: -; J: TRBJ2-1; V: TRBV4-1; size: few; DNA: TGCGCCAGCAGCCAAGATTGGAACGCCTACAATGAGCAGTTCTTC; CDR3: CASSQDWNAYNEQFF
D: TRBD2; J: TRBJ2-5; V: TRBV10-1; size: -; DNA: TGCGCCAGCAGTGACGGAGCGGGGCCAAAGACCCAGTACTTC; CDR3: CASSDGAGPKTQYF
D: -; J: TRBJ2-7; V: TRBV30; size: -; DNA: TGTGCCTGGAGTGTACGTCTCACCTCCTACGAGCAGTACTTC; CDR3: CAWSVRLTSYEQYF
D: TRBD1; J: TRBJ2-7; V: TRBV4-2; size: -; DNA: TGTGCCAGCAGCCAAGGGGACAGTCAAAGCTACGAGCAGTACTTC; CDR3: CASSQGDSQSYEQYF
D: -; J: TRBJ2-3; V: TRBV2; size: many; DNA: TGTGCCAGCGGGGAAGGGCCCTCAACAGATACGCAGTATTTT; CDR3: CASGEGPSTDTQYF
D: -; J: TRBJ2-2; V: TRBV11-2; size: -; DNA: TGTGCCAGCAGCTTAGGGGGCATAGGTGCCGGGGAGCTGTTTTTT; CDR3: CASSLGGIGAGELFF
D: -; J: TRBJ1-2; V: TRBV10-3; size: once; DNA: TGTGCCACTTCTATGGCAGACGGCTATGGCTACACCTTC; CDR3: CATSMADGYGYTF
D: -; J: TRBJ1-1; V: TRBV6-6; size: -; DNA: TGTGCCAGCAGTTCGTTAAAGGGCACTGAAGCTTTCTTT; CDR3: CASSSLKGTEAFF
D: -; J: TRBJ2-7; V: TRBV29-1; size: -; DNA: TGCAGCGCTACGGGAGGGGGCGGCTACGAGCAGTACTTC; CDR3: CSATGGGGYEQYF
D: -; J: TRBJ1-5; V: TRBV19; size: -; DNA: TGTGCCAGTAGTATCCTGGGAAGCAATCAGCCCCAGCATTTT; CDR3: CASSILGSNQPQHF
D: -; J: TRBJ1-6; V: TRBV10-3; size: -; DNA: TGTGCCATCAGTGAAAACAGGGATTCACCCCTCCACTTT; CDR3: CAISENRDSPLHF